This TCR beta chain was recovered during a study of breast tumors, draining lymph nodes, adjacent tissues. V lost 3 bases, J lost 7 bases, and 10 bases stayed unmatched. There are 14 residues in the CDR3. Looked up from germline, CDR1 is DFQATT and CDR2 is SNEGSKA (reference sequence). One entry per CDR3 protein, called by TCRdb with MiXCR from the multiplex PCR reads. The table lists 150,000 to 200,000 distinct CDR3 sequences, approximately 33% of them singletons. The lymph nodes were axillary draining lymph nodes from breast cancer patients. The clonotype comes from a female donor with breast cancer. Some clones in this sample may be carry-over from other donors' samples. Sequencing was carried out using axillary lymph node tissue. The chain recombines TRBV20-1 with TRBJ2-5, with 8 bases aligning to TRBD1. The CDR3 sequence: CSARDLDRVATQYF. The CDR3 nucleotides read TGCAGTGCTAGGGACCTGGACAGGGTGGCGACCCAGTACTTC.